This TCR beta chain was recorded in a study of blood T cell repertoires in COVID-19. Study in general: COVID-19 samples, acute and convalescent, were from the United States, Italy and Spain. PBMCs, B-cell-depleted T cells, or T cells were the source of the cDNA or gDNA that made up the material.

Participants had their cohort set by participant-reported clinical history. What the recovered Cohort 3 donors had was two negative PCRs, clearance, or symptom resolution. This CDR3 is built from 15 residues. V was clipped by 6 bases and J by 9 bases; unmatched bases: 9. Germline V lookup: CDR1 MNHEY, CDR2 SVGAGI. The data were produced by immunoSEQ multiplex PCR, yet TCRdb's version contains in-frame clones alone and is incomplete. Of around 310,000 clones in the sample, 80% to 90% are singletons; the top ten hold about 4.7%. This TCR derives from a young man who had recovered from COVID-19. This chain joins TRBV6-5 and TRBJ1-6, with 9 bases that match TRBD1. Sequencing was carried out using PBMCs or T cells enriched from blood (not recorded which). Here the CDR3 DNA reads TGTGCCAGCAGCCGCGGACAGGGGAAGGGTTCACCCCTCCACTTT. It encodes CASSRGQGKGSPLHF.